This TCR beta chain was sequenced in a study of T cells after posttransplantation cyclophosphamide. Points from the study as a whole: Blood and skin or GI T cell repertoires showed limited TRB overlap. Later post-transplant blood repertoires were often dominated by donor CD8+ memory clones. Recipient CMV seropositivity and CMV reactivation strongly tracked TRB clonality.

Comment on this clone: What it binds is not known.

Libraries were prepared by immunoSEQ multiplex PCR; TCRdb keeps only in-frame clonotypes and omits some of them. The repertoire has roughly 12,000 clones, about 90% of them found once; the top ten carry roughly 3.5%. Cyclophosphamide on days +3 and +4 followed busulfan-fludarabine conditioning and a marrow graft. The source of this sequence is a female patient between 30 and 40 years old who received an allogeneic stem cell transplant from an unrelated donor, was CMV-positive, and had no GVHD. Some T cells may originate from the graft donor. The material was PBMCs, obtained after allogeneic stem cell transplant with posttransplant cyclophosphamide.

The CDR3 bases are TGCGCCAGCAGCAGAAAGACGGGTAGCTCCTACGAGCAGTACTTC. Translation: CASSRKTGSSYEQYF. The rearrangement joins TRBV5-1 to TRBJ2-7, with D unclear. The V end was cut by 4 bases, the J end by 0 bases, with 14 bases between. Germline-derived CDR1 and CDR2 are SGHRS and YFSETQ. The CDR3 is made up of 15 amino acids.